Below, 27 T cell receptor beta chains from the same sample are listed, as sequenced in a study of Graves' ophthalmopathy and Graves' hyperthyroidism. Amplification from RNA transcripts yielded the TCR beta CDR3 regions. The first-round RT-PCR employed HTBI primers together with the Qiagen OneStep RT-PCR kit. A multiplex PCR was then performed as the second round. TCRdb reprocessed the multiplex PCR reads with MiXCR, giving one entry per CDR3 protein. The sample carries a few hundred thousand distinct CDR3 sequences, 39% recorded once. The source material was peripheral blood or thyroid tissue (not recorded which). The receptors originated from an adult man with Graves' hyperthyroidism.

Note on this clonotype: This clone may be a read error of a much larger clone one base away. V and J are TRBV2 and TRBJ2-5, with 10 bases matching TRBD1. The junction had 4 bases not matched to a gene; V was cut back by 6 bases and J by 3 bases. Germline lookup yields CDR1 SNHLY and CDR2 FYNNEI. The CDR3 runs to 14 residues. The CDR3 reads CASRSTGGEETQYF. As DNA, the CDR3 is TGTGCCAGCAGGTCGACAGGGGGCGAAGAGACCCAGTACTTC.

This clonotype was observed a handful of times. The chain is built from TRBV6-5 and TRBJ1-3; D gene uncertain. The CDR3 is 16 residues long. Germline CDR1 reads MNHEY; CDR2 reads SVGAGI. V was shortened by 5 bases and J by 0 bases, with 14 bases between the two germline ends. The CDR3 DNA reads TGTGCCAGCAGTAGCCACCGGGAGCGCTCTGGAAACACCATATATTTT. Translation: CASSSHRERSGNTIYF.

The chain joins TRBV6-1 to TRBJ2-2; no clear D. The germline gives CDR1 MNHNS, CDR2 SASEGT. This CDR3 has 13 residues. Trimming left V 6 bases short and J 5 bases short, with 10 bases between. CDR3 nucleotides: TGTGCCAGCAGGGAGCCAAGGACCGGGGAGCTGTTTTTT. Its translation is CASREPRTGELFF.

Many counts were recorded for this clonotype. The V call is TRBV20-1, the J call TRBJ1-5, with 9 nucleotides matching TRBD1. Trimming removed 6 bases from V and 6 bases from J; junction bases left unmatched: 6. From germline, CDR1 is DFQATT and CDR2 SNEGSKA (reference sequence). This CDR3 has 13 amino acids. CDR3 in DNA: TGCAGTGCCTCCGGGACAGGGACTCAGCCCCAGCATTTT. The encoded protein is CSASGTGTQPQHF.

A single count supports this clonotype. The rearrangement uses TRBV5-6 and TRBJ2-1, with a possible D match to TRBD1 (5 bases). V was trimmed by 8 bases and J by 3 bases, leaving 15 bases between them. Germline CDR1 reads SGHDT; CDR2 reads YYEEEE. The CDR3 runs 14 residues. CDR3 sequence reads: CASSIADSYNEQFF. In DNA, the CDR3 is TGTGCCAGTAGTATAGCAGACAGCTACAATGAGCAGTTCTTC.

Concerning this clonotype: A much larger clone lies a single base off, so this may be a read error. The CDR3 loop is CASSFGAGLGTEALF. CDR3 sequence (DNA): TGTGCCAGCAGTTTCGGGGCAGGCTTGGGCACTGAAGCTCTCTTT. V gene TRBV7-9 combines with J gene TRBJ1-1; D might be TRBD1 (5 bases). This CDR3 is built from 15 residues. The germline V gene has CDR1 SEHNR and CDR2 FQNEAQ (reference sequence).

This clonotype was seen repeatedly, ten times or more. The V gene is TRBV5-8, the J gene TRBJ1-5; D is unclear. Trimming removed 2 bases from V and 5 bases from J, with 8 bases in between. The length of the CDR3 is 13 residues. Germline V gene lookup returns CDR1 SGHTS and CDR2 YDEGEE. CDR3 sequence (DNA): TGTGCCAGCAGCTTCTGGGAGGATCAGCCCCAGCATTTT. Translated: CASSFWEDQPQHF. Full variable domain (rest looked up from reference TRBV5-8 and TRBJ1-5): EAGVTQSPTHLIKTRGQQATLRCSPISGHTSVYWYQQALGLGLQFLLWYDEGEERNRGNFPPRFSGRQFPNYSSELNVNALELEDSALYLCASSFWEDQPQHFGDGTRLSIL.

This chain joins TRBV12-3 or TRBV12-4 and TRBJ1-5, with 11 bases aligning to TRBD1. The CDR3 runs 14 residues. Losses at the gene ends were 5 bases for V and 14 bases for J; bases not matched to a gene: 11. CDR3 in amino acids: CASSPGQGASYEHF. CDR3 nucleotide sequence: TGTGCCAGCAGTCCCGGACAGGGGGCCTCCTACGAGCATTTT.

This clonotype was detected many times. The chain joins TRBV19 to TRBJ1-1; D may be TRBD1 (6 bases). The CDR3 has 12 amino acids. The germline V gene has CDR1 LNHDA and CDR2 SQIVND (reference sequence). The V gene lost 9 bases and the J gene lost 7 bases, with 15 bases spanning the gap. The CDR3 DNA follows: TGTGCCAGCGCACAGGGTTTTAATGAAGCTTTCTTT. Translated, it gives CASAQGFNEAFF.

This clonotype was detected a few times. The chain recombines TRBV11-3 with TRBJ1-2; TRBD1 aligns across 7 bases. CDR1 and CDR2 from the germline V gene are SGHNT and YENEEA. CDR3 length: 13 residues. V shed 8 bases and J 7 bases; nucleotides not matched to a gene: 10. The CDR3 sequence is CASSATGDFGYTF. CDR3 in DNA: TGTGCCAGCTCAGCCACAGGGGACTTTGGCTACACCTTC.

The chain carries TRBV12-3 or TRBV12-4 and TRBJ2-2; TRBD1 or TRBD2 may be the D gene (5 bases each). Between the trimmed V and J ends, which lost 5 bases and 8 bases, there was a span of 12 bases. The CDR3 has 13 amino acids. This CDR3 is CASSTRDVGELFF. The CDR3 bases are TGTGCCAGCAGTACACGGGACGTGGGGGAGCTGTTTTTT.

This clonotype was seen repeatedly, ten times or more. This chain uses TRBV12-3 or TRBV12-4 with TRBJ1-5, with a possible D match to TRBD1 (6 bases). The CDR3 length is 15 residues. V was trimmed by 5 bases and J by 7 bases, leaving 18 bases between them. CDR3 region: CASSGWTEGGQPQHF. CDR3 in DNA: TGTGCCAGCAGTGGGTGGACAGAGGGGGGACAGCCCCAGCATTTT.

With regard to this clonotype: Since the CDR3 does not end with the conserved phenylalanine or tryptophan, this likely comes from a read error. It is unclear where the CDR3 begins or ends on the DNA, so no DNA is shown, and the CDR3 is as TCRdb lists it. The rearrangement joins TRBV2 to TRBJ1-3. Inclusive of both ends, the CDR3 amounts to 8 amino acids. Germline V gene data show CDR1 as SNHLY and CDR2 as FYNNEI. The CDR3 sequence is CASSEVQY.

The chain joins TRBV29-1 to TRBJ1-1, with D uncertain. CDR3 length: 9 residues. The germline V and J ends were trimmed by 4 bases and 7 bases, with 4 bases remaining between them. Germline V gives CDR1 SQVTM, CDR2 ANQGSEA. The CDR3, as DNA: TGCAGCGTTGGCGGTGAAGCTTTCTTT. Protein product: CSVGGEAFF. Using reference TRBV29-1 and TRBJ1-1 for the parts outside the CDR3, the full variable domain is SAVISQKPSRDICQRGTSLTIQCQVDSQVTMMFWYRQQPGQSLTLIATANQGSEATYESGFVIDKFPISRPNLTFSTLTVSNMSPEDSSIYLCSVGGEAFFGQGTRLTVV.

This clonotype was observed at least ten times. The chain recombines TRBV7-8 with TRBJ1-2; D might be TRBD1 (6 bases). Looked up from germline, CDR1 is SGHVS and CDR2 is FQNEAQ. The CDR3 has 16 residues. Trimming stripped 8 bases from V and 6 bases from J, with 25 bases between. The CDR3: CASLGPLPGAENGYTF. CDR3 sequence (DNA): TGTGCCAGCCTAGGCCCACTACCAGGGGCGGAGAATGGCTACACCTTC.

This clonotype has ten or more counts. The chain is built from TRBV9 and TRBJ1-6; no clear D. The germline V gene has CDR1 SGDLS and CDR2 YYNGEE. Trimming shortened V by 7 bases and J by 6 bases, and 14 bases separated the two germline ends. This CDR3 spans 14 amino acids. CDR3 in amino acids: CASRGGHPNSPLHF. CDR3 sequence (DNA): TGTGCCAGCCGCGGAGGGCACCCTAATTCACCCCTCCACTTT.

The chain links TRBV7-3 to TRBJ2-5, with a possible D match to TRBD1 (6 bases). The V end was cut by 3 bases, the J end by 2 bases, with 10 bases between. CDR3 length: 14 residues. CDR1 and CDR2 from the germline V gene are SGHTA and FQGTGA. CDR3 in DNA: TGTGCCAGCAGCTTGCACAGGGAACAAGAGACCCAGTACTTC. This encodes CASSLHREQETQYF.

This clonotype was picked up a small number of times. The V call is TRBV27, the J call TRBJ2-7; perhaps D is TRBD1 or TRBD2 (6 bases each). This CDR3 contains 14 residues. Looked up from germline, CDR1 is MNHEY and CDR2 is SMNVEV (reference sequence). V was pared by 5 bases and J by 2 bases, with 13 bases between. The CDR3: CASSPRGQPYEQYF. The CDR3 DNA reads TGTGCCAGCAGTCCCCGGGGGCAGCCCTACGAGCAGTACTTC.

This clonotype was seen at least ten times. The J gene is TRBJ2-7, the V gene TRBV20-1; D uncertain. The CDR3 is 14 amino acids. CDR1 is DFQATT, CDR2 SNEGSKA, per germline (reference sequence). With 0 bases removed from V and 2 bases from J, the gap between germline ends came to 11 bases. In nucleotides, the CDR3 is TGCAGTGCTAGAGATCCGGGCGCAACCTACGAGCAGTACTTC. Protein product: CSARDPGATYEQYF.

This clonotype was seen many times. V is TRBV2 and J is TRBJ1-2, with no clear D. CDR3 length: 16 residues. V gave up 6 bases and J gave up 8 bases, with 25 bases separating them. Germline CDR1 is SNHLY and CDR2 is FYNNEI. CDR3 region: CASSPTLLRAGEGYTF. The CDR3 DNA sequence: TGTGCCAGCAGCCCCACTTTGTTAAGGGCCGGGGAAGGCTACACCTTC.

This clonotype has only a few counts. J is TRBJ2-7 and V is TRBV7-3; 8 nucleotides agree with TRBD1. The CDR3 totals 18 residues. V shed 6 bases, J shed 2 bases, and the junction held 18 bases outside the gene matches. The germline gives CDR1 SGHTA, CDR2 FQGTGA. CDR3 region: CASSVNLVRTGRTYEQYF. The DNA of the CDR3 is TGTGCCAGCAGTGTTAATCTGGTCCGGACAGGGAGAACCTACGAGCAGTACTTC.

This clonotype was found once. Given a much more abundant clone one base away, this may be a read error. It is likely a read error, because the conserved phenylalanine at the end of the CDR3 is missing. The chain couples TRBV20-1 to TRBJ2-5, with D possibly matching TRBD2 (6 bases). This CDR3 is 16 amino acids long. The ends were cut back, 0 bases at V and 1 base at J, with 15 bases in the middle. Germline V gives CDR1 DFQATT, CDR2 SNEGSKA (reference sequence). Here the CDR3 reads CSARDVRGRPQETQYL. CDR3 DNA sequence: TGCAGTGCTAGAGATGTACGTGGGAGGCCCCAAGAGACCCAGTACCTC.

This clonotype has more than one count but fewer than ten. The chain recombines TRBV10-2 with TRBJ2-7, with 7 bases identical to TRBD1. Germline V gene data show CDR1 as WSHSY and CDR2 as SAAADI. This CDR3 has 16 amino acids. Losses at the gene ends were 1 base for V and 2 bases for J; bases not matched to a gene: 8. In DNA, the CDR3 is TGCGCCAGCAGTGAGTTATGGACAGGTGAGACCTACGAGCAGTACTTC. It encodes CASSELWTGETYEQYF.

In its sample, this clonotype was seen a few times. The chain joins TRBV7-2 to TRBJ2-7; D unclear. The closer fit of TRBJ2-1 to the DNA end suggests the J call may be wrong. Germline V gives CDR1 SGHTA, CDR2 FQGNSA. The CDR3 extends over 11 amino acids. The CDR3 loop reads CASSLSNEQFF. CDR3 nucleotide sequence: TGTGCCAGCAGCTTATCGAACGAGCAGTTCTTC.

This chain uses TRBV29-1 with TRBJ2-7, with TRBD2 matching 11 bases. V gave up 4 bases and J gave up 6 bases; unmatched junction bases: 8. The CDR3 is made up of 14 amino acids. The V gene's germline CDR1 is SQVTM and CDR2 ANQGSEA. In DNA form, the CDR3 reads TGCAGCGTTGCTGGGAGTAGCGGGAGGGTCGAGCAGTACTTC. Translation gives CSVAGSSGRVEQYF.

Regarding this clonotype: A clone one base away is much larger, so this may be a read error. J is TRBJ1-1 and V is TRBV19; D is unresolved. Trimming pared 5 bases from V and 1 base from J, leaving 11 bases between. Per the germline V gene, CDR1 is LNHDA and CDR2 is SQIVND (reference sequence). This CDR3 has 14 residues. CDR3 residues: CASSAGMPNTEAFF. CDR3 sequence (DNA): TGTGCCAGTAGTGCCGGGATGCCGAACACTGAAGCTTTCTTT.

This chain connects TRBV14 to TRBJ2-3; D remains ambiguous. Trimming took 2 bases from V and 0 from J, leaving 12 bases between them. This CDR3 is built from 16 residues. Germline V lookup: CDR1 SGHDN, CDR2 FVKESK. The DNA of the CDR3 is TGTGCCAGCAGCCAATCAGTGTTACGGAGCACAGATACGCAGTATTTT. The encoded protein is CASSQSVLRSTDTQYF.